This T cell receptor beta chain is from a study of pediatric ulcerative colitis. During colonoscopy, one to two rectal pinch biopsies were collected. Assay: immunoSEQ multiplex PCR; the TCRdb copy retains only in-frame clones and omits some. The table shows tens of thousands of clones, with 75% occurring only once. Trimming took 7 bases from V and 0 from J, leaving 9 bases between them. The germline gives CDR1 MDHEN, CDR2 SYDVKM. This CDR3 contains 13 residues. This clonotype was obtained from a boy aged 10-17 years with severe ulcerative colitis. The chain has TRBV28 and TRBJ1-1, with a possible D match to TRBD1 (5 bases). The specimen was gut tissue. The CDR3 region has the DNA TGTGCCAGCATCGGGACCGTGAACACTGAAGCTTTCTTT. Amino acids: CASIGTVNTEAFF.